The TCR beta chain under discussion was sequenced for a study of cytomegalovirus exposure and HLA in healthy donors. Study-wide points: In a later analysis, a genetic analysis reported fewer productive-TCR N-insertions in an Asian-associated ancestry cluster than the cohort average.

The CDR3 runs to 12 residues. Germline values: CDR1 SQVTM, CDR2 ANQGSEA. The V and J ends lost 4 bases and 6 bases respectively, with 10 bases between them. For this clone: The antigen is undetermined.

PCR amplification relied on 60 Vbeta primers (plus 13 Jbeta primers). The data were produced by immunoSEQ multiplex PCR, yet TCRdb's version contains in-frame clones alone and is incomplete. The sample lists 100,000 to 150,000 clones, around 82% occurring once. J is TRBJ2-1 and V is TRBV29-1; D not resolved. Material for sequencing was PBMCs. The sequence came from a man aged 25 to 40 in good health and CMV-seropositive. DNA of the CDR3: TGCAGCGTTGTATTCTCTTTCAATGAGCAGTTCTTC. It yields the protein CSVVFSFNEQFF.